These 18 T cell receptor beta chains were all obtained from the same sample, sequenced in a study of shared clonotypes between healthy human individuals. TCRdb's table, derived via immunoSEQ multiplex PCR, lists solely in-frame clones and lacks some. The data show about 1.5 million clones, roughly 97% seen once. Material for sequencing was naive CD4+ T cells sorted from blood. As to subset: CD45RA+ positively selected. These receptors were taken from a man aged 30 to 39 in good health.

The V call is TRBV29-1, the J call TRBJ2-5; D perhaps matches TRBD1 (6 bases). V lost 7 bases, J lost 5 bases, and 20 bases lay in between. The CDR3 runs to 14 residues. Per the germline V gene, CDR1 is SQVTM and CDR2 is ANQGSEA. In DNA form, the CDR3 reads TGCAGCGCGTACAGGGCTCCGCCGGGGGAGACCCAGTACTTC. This gives the protein CSAYRAPPGETQYF.

The chain combines TRBV9 with TRBJ2-1; 10 bases are shared with TRBD2. This CDR3 spans 14 amino acids. CDR1 and CDR2 (germline): SGDLS, YYNGEE. With 0 bases clipped from V and 9 bases from J, the junction kept 3 bases outside the gene matches. The DNA for the CDR3 is TGTGCCAGCAGCGTAGAACTAGCGGGGATTGAGCAGTTCTTC. Translating it yields CASSVELAGIEQFF.

The gene calls are TRBV5-1 and TRBJ2-5, with D possibly being TRBD1 or TRBD2 (5 bases each). Trimming stripped 5 bases from V and 1 base from J, with 18 bases between. The CDR3 runs to 16 residues. CDR1 and CDR2 (germline): SGHRS, YFSETQ. CDR3 sequence: CASRTVRGEVQETQYF. CDR3 bases: TGCGCCAGCAGGACAGTGAGGGGAGAGGTCCAAGAGACCCAGTACTTC.

This clone was recorded only once. The V call is TRBV28, the J call TRBJ2-2; 11 bases agree with TRBD1. Germline V gene data show CDR1 as MDHEN and CDR2 as SYDVKM. CDR3 length: 14 amino acids. The J segment lost 5 bases and the V segment lost 6 bases, leaving 2 bases of the junction unmatched. The CDR3 protein is CASRDRGLTGELFF. CDR3 coding DNA: TGTGCCAGCAGGGACAGGGGGCTAACCGGGGAGCTGTTTTTT.

With regard to this clone: A junction boundary mismatches the germline segment, possibly from a read error. The rearrangement uses TRBV4-3 and TRBJ1-3, with TRBD1 matching over 7 bases. The CDR3 consists of 14 residues. Germline assignment: CDR1 LGHNA and CDR2 YSLEER. The CDR3 loop is CASSQLTGIEGQSF. The CDR3 region has the DNA TGCGCCAGCAGCCAGCTCACGGGGATTGAGGGACAGAGTTTT.

The V call is TRBV2, the J call TRBJ2-5, with D possibly called TRBD1 or TRBD2 (5 bases each). The CDR3 is 12 residues long. The V gene's germline CDR1 is SNHLY and CDR2 FYNNEI. V was shortened by 6 bases and J by 2 bases, with 7 bases between the two germline ends. The DNA for the CDR3 is TGTGCCAGCAGGGGACCGCAAGAGACCCAGTACTTC. Its translation: CASRGPQETQYF. The full variable domain, with the rest looked up from reference TRBV2 and TRBJ2-5, is EPEVTQTPSHQVTQMGQEVILRCVPISNHLYFYWYRQILGQKVEFLVSFYNNEISEKSEIFDDQFSVERPDGSNFTLKIRSTKLEDSAMYFCASRGPQETQYFGPGTRLLVL.

The rearrangement links TRBV19 to TRBJ2-1, with TRBD2 as a possible D gene (6 bases). The CDR3 is 18 residues long. With 0 bases removed from V and 4 bases from J, the gap between germline ends came to 19 bases. Germline values: CDR1 LNHDA, CDR2 SQIVND (reference sequence). CDR3 bases: TGTGCCAGTAGTATAGAGTTGGCCCCGGGACTGAATTACAATGAGCAGTTCTTC. Translated, it gives CASSIELAPGLNYNEQFF.

This clone was picked up one time. The rearrangement links TRBV29-1 to TRBJ2-3, with D perhaps TRBD2 (5 bases). V lost 5 bases to trimming and J lost 3 bases, with 9 bases between them. Germline CDR1 reads SQVTM; CDR2 reads ANQGSEA. This CDR3 is 12 amino acids long. The CDR3 sequence is CSVLEGTDTQYF. CDR3 DNA sequence: TGCAGCGTTCTAGAGGGAACAGATACGCAGTATTTT.

Of note for this clone: Other DNA variants within this sample encode the same CDR3. V gene TRBV4-1 combines with J gene TRBJ1-5, with no clear D. V was clipped by 1 base and J by 0 bases, with 4 bases between them. The germline gives CDR1 MGHRA, CDR2 YSYEKL. The CDR3 covers 14 residues. CDR3 sequence: CASSQVGSNQPQHF. CDR3 nucleotides: TGCGCCAGCAGCCAAGTGGGTAGCAATCAGCCCCAGCATTTT.

J is TRBJ1-1 and V is TRBV19; D perhaps matches TRBD1 (6 bases). V shed 6 bases and J shed 4 bases, with 21 bases lying between them. Germline CDR1 and CDR2: LNHDA and SQIVND (reference sequence). This CDR3 is built from 16 residues. CDR3: CASRLGSWGPSTEAFF. CDR3 nucleotides: TGTGCCAGTAGGCTTGGGTCCTGGGGGCCGAGCACTGAAGCTTTCTTT.

The chain carries TRBV29-1 and TRBJ2-5, with no clear D. The germline CDR1 and CDR2 sequences are SQVTM and ANQGSEA. The CDR3 sequence is 13 residues long. V lost 0 bases to trimming and J lost 2 bases, with 7 bases between them. Written as DNA, the CDR3 is TGCAGCGTTGAAGACAGGAGTCAAGAGACCCAGTACTTC. This encodes CSVEDRSQETQYF. Full variable domain (missing parts from reference TRBV29-1 and TRBJ2-5): SAVISQKPSRDICQRGTSLTIQCQVDSQVTMMFWYRQQPGQSLTLIATANQGSEATYESGFVIDKFPISRPNLTFSTLTVSNMSPEDSSIYLCSVEDRSQETQYFGPGTRLLVL.

The V and J genes are TRBV27 and TRBJ2-2, with 9 nucleotides matching TRBD2. Germline values: CDR1 MNHEY, CDR2 SMNVEV (reference sequence). CDR3 size: 17 residues. The ends lost 2 bases at V and 2 bases at J; junction bases unmatched: 6. The CDR3 reads CASSLTSSGKNTGELFF. The CDR3 DNA sequence: TGTGCCAGCAGTTTAACATCTAGCGGGAAAAACACCGGGGAGCTGTTTTTT.

The gene calls are TRBV7-2 and TRBJ2-7, with D perhaps matching TRBD2 (5 bases). The length of the CDR3 is 16 residues. V lost 5 bases and J lost 0, with 17 bases in between. Per the germline V gene, CDR1 is SGHTA and CDR2 is FQGNSA. Here the CDR3 reads CASSINRPGLSYEQYF. In DNA, the CDR3 is TGTGCCAGCAGCATCAACCGACCAGGACTCTCCTACGAGCAGTACTTC.

The table lists this clone with a few counts. The chain links TRBV7-9 to TRBJ1-1, with D unclear. The CDR3 extends over 12 amino acids. CDR1 SEHNR and CDR2 FQNEAQ come from the germline V gene (reference sequence). Trimming stripped 5 bases from V and 11 bases from J, with 15 bases between. CDR3 in DNA: TGTGCCAGCAGCCCGATGACCTACAAGGCTTTCTTT. This codes for CASSPMTYKAFF. Looking up the rest from reference TRBV7-9 and TRBJ1-1 gives the full variable domain: DTGVSQNPRHKITKRGQNVTFRCDPISEHNRLYWYRQTLGQGPEFLTYFQNEAQLEKSRLLSDRFSAERPKGSFSTLEIQRTEQGDSAMYLCASSPMTYKAFFGQGTRLTVV.

V is TRBV29-1 and J is TRBJ2-7; D is uncertain. CDR1 SQVTM and CDR2 ANQGSEA come from the germline V gene. This CDR3 region has 14 residues. V was clipped by 4 bases and J by 4 bases, with 17 bases between them. Here the CDR3 DNA reads TGCAGCGTTGGTTCAGGCGGAGTGAAATACGAGCAGTACTTC. This encodes CSVGSGGVKYEQYF.

The rearrangement links TRBV2 to TRBJ2-5; 11 positions match TRBD2. CDR1 is SNHLY, CDR2 FYNNEI, per germline. The ends lost 5 bases at V and 5 bases at J; junction bases unmatched: 7. There are 15 residues in the CDR3. Here the CDR3 DNA reads TGTGCCAGCAGTAGACTAGCGGGAACAGGGGAGACCCAGTACTTC. Its protein is CASSRLAGTGETQYF.

The rearrangement joins TRBV11-2 to TRBJ2-7, with 9 nucleotides matching TRBD1. CDR1 is SGHAT and CDR2 is FQNNGV in the germline V gene. The length of the CDR3 is 17 residues. The J segment lost 6 bases and the V segment lost 2 bases, leaving 14 bases of the junction unmatched. The chain's CDR3 is CASSLSHGDRVFGEQYF. The DNA of the CDR3 is TGTGCCAGCAGCTTAAGTCATGGGGACAGGGTGTTCGGCGAGCAGTACTTC.

This rearrangement joins TRBV7-3 to TRBJ2-6, with D uncertain. Trimming pared 5 bases from V and 0 bases from J, leaving 11 bases between. CDR3 length equals 16 residues. The germline V gene encodes CDR1 SGHTA and CDR2 FQGTGA. The CDR3 spells CASSPSLSSGANVLTF. The CDR3 nucleotides read TGTGCCAGCAGCCCCTCCCTGAGCTCTGGGGCCAACGTCCTGACTTTC.